The rows below give T cell receptor beta chains drawn from one sample of a study of blood T cell repertoires in COVID-19. Profiling relied on immunoSEQ multiplex PCR, and the TCRdb table lists in-frame clones only, not all of them. There are some 200,000 clones in the sample; roughly four fifths occur only once, and 9% to 15% lies in the top ten. The sample comprised peripheral blood. All receptors derive from a woman over 75 with COVID-19, enrolled during active disease. Each CDR3 is given with its conserved first and last residue. The order of the fields is clone size, V gene, CDR3 length, J gene, D gene, CDR3 DNA, CDR3 protein. D genes are given only for firm matches. For some rows the clone size is stated as once, few or many, or as a class when expanded; others skip it.

.	TRBV19	13	TRBJ1-2	.	TGTGCCAGTAGTATTTGGCTTAACTATGGCTACACCTTC	CASSIWLNYGYTF
.	TRBV4-3	15	TRBJ2-7	.	TGCGCCAGCAGCCACCTGAGACTGGGTCCCTACGAGCAGTACTTC	CASSHLRLGPYEQYF
.	TRBV7-9	13	TRBJ1-2	.	TGTGCCAGCAGCTTAGCCCAGAGGTATGGCTACACCTTC	CASSLAQRYGYTF
.	TRBV5-1	15	TRBJ2-1	TRBD1	TGCGCCAGCAGATCGACAGGGGCGGGCGACAGTGAGCAGTTCTTC	CASRSTGAGDSEQFF
.	TRBV5-4	15	TRBJ2-1	TRBD2	TGTGCCAGCAGCTTAGAAGCGGGAGGGCCAAATGAGCAGTTCTTC	CASSLEAGGPNEQFF
.	TRBV7-9	12	TRBJ2-7	.	TGTGCCAGCAGCCGGACTAAGGACGAGCAGTACTTC	CASSRTKDEQYF
.	TRBV27	16	TRBJ2-3	.	TGTGCCAGCAGTTCCGAACTTACCCACTACACAGATACGCAGTATTTT	CASSSELTHYTDTQYF
.	TRBV7-2	17	TRBJ2-3	.	TGTGCCAGCAGCTTAAGGCCACCGGGTGGTAGCACAGATACGCAGTATTTT	CASSLRPPGGSTDTQYF
.	TRBV5-1	13	TRBJ2-5	.	TGCGCCAGCAGCTCTCATATCGCGGAGACCCAGTACTTC	CASSSHIAETQYF
.	TRBV27	17	TRBJ2-2	TRBD2	TGTGCCAGCAGACCTATGGGGGGAGGGCTCAACACCGGGGAGCTGTTTTTT	CASRPMGGGLNTGELFF
once	TRBV13	15	TRBJ1-1	TRBD1	TGTGCCAGCAGCCCCGACAGGGGGCGGGCCACTGAAGCTTTCTTT	CASSPDRGRATEAFF
.	TRBV28	14	TRBJ2-1	TRBD2	TGTGCCAGCAGTTTATCTTGGGGGAGGGATGAGCAGTTCTTC	CASSLSWGRDEQFF
few	TRBV5-5	15	TRBJ1-1	TRBD1	TGTGCCAGCAGCATCCCGACAGGGGTAGACACTGAAGCTTTCTTT	CASSIPTGVDTEAFF
.	TRBV5-5	14	TRBJ2-2	TRBD1	TGTGCCAGCAGCACGACAGGGTTCCCCGGGGAGCTGTTTTTT	CASSTTGFPGELFF
.	TRBV5-1	13	TRBJ1-2	.	TGCGCCAGCAGCTTGGAACAGGGTCATGGCTACACCTTC	CASSLEQGHGYTF
.	TRBV6-5	16	TRBJ2-5	TRBD2	TGTGCCAGCAGTTACTCATCAGCGGGGGTACAAGAGACCCAGTACTTC	CASSYSSAGVQETQYF
.	TRBV11-2	13	TRBJ2-3	TRBD2	TGTGCCAGCAGCTTGGGCGGGAGCGCCCAGCAGTATTTT	CASSLGGSAQQYF
.	TRBV7-2	15	TRBJ1-2	.	TGTGCCAGCAGCTTATTAGGGGACAACAACTATGGCTACACCTTC	CASSLLGDNNYGYTF
.	TRBV27	17	TRBJ1-1	TRBD1	TGTGCCAGCAGTGCCCGACCGGGACAGGGGGCTTACACTGAAGCTTTCTTT	CASSARPGQGAYTEAFF
once	TRBV20-1	14	TRBJ1-2	.	TGCAGTGCTAGTGACTTAGGGACTACGTATGGCTACACCTTC	CSASDLGTTYGYTF
few	TRBV5-1	13	TRBJ2-1	TRBD2	TGCGCCAGCAGCTTGGGATCTACTAGCGGCAAGTTCTTC	CASSLGSTSGKFF
.	TRBV6-2/TRBV6-3	14	TRBJ2-3	.	TGTGCCAGCAGCCCCCCTTCTAGCACAGATACGCAGTATTTT	CASSPPSSTDTQYF
.	TRBV29-1	12	TRBJ1-1	.	TGCAGCGGGAATCCTAGGGGAACTGAAGCTTTCTTT	CSGNPRGTEAFF
.	TRBV3-1/TRBV3-2	13	TRBJ1-5	.	TGTGCCAGCAGCCAAGACAGGGCGCAGCCCCAGCATTTT	CASSQDRAQPQHF
.	TRBV5-1	15	TRBJ2-5	TRBD1	TGCGCCAGCAGTTGGGCCGGGACAGCTCAAGAGACCCAGTACTTC	CASSWAGTAQETQYF
.	TRBV4-1	16	TRBJ1-4	TRBD1	TGCGCCAGCAGCCATGCCTTCAGGGGGCGTAATGAAAAACTGTTTTTT	CASSHAFRGRNEKLFF
few	TRBV7-6	14	TRBJ2-2	.	TGTGCCAGCAGCTTGACAGGGAACACCGGGGAGCTGTTTTTT	CASSLTGNTGELFF
once	TRBV5-5	18	TRBJ1-2	TRBD1	TGTGCCAGCAGCTTGTCGGTGACAGGGGTTTTCACTAACTATGGCTACACCTTC	CASSLSVTGVFTNYGYTF
.	TRBV11-3	15	TRBJ2-2	TRBD2	TGTGCCAGCAGCCCCCGACTAGCAGGAGGCGGGGAGCTGTTTTTT	CASSPRLAGGGELFF
.	TRBV6-5	15	TRBJ2-1	TRBD2	TGTGCCAGCAGGGTTTCTGTGGGACTAGCGAATGAGCAGTTCTTC	CASRVSVGLANEQFF
.	TRBV7-2	13	TRBJ1-2	.	TGTGCCAGCAGCTTCGCTCAGGGCTTTGGCTACACCTTC	CASSFAQGFGYTF
.	TRBV6-5	15	TRBJ1-2	TRBD1	TGTGCCAGCAGTTACGAAGGGACAGGGGGCGACGGCTACACCTTC	CASSYEGTGGDGYTF
.	TRBV7-6	16	TRBJ2-3	.	TGTGCCAGCAGCCCTCTGGGCAGGGGTATAACAGATACGCAGTATTTT	CASSPLGRGITDTQYF
.	TRBV9	14	TRBJ1-2	.	TGTGCCAGCAGCGGGTGGTATCGGAACTATGGCTACACCTTC	CASSGWYRNYGYTF
.	TRBV5-1	15	TRBJ2-2	.	TGCGCCAGCAGCTTGGCCCCGGGTCACACCGGGGAGCTGTTTTTT	CASSLAPGHTGELFF
.	TRBV5-1	15	TRBJ1-3	.	TGCGCCAGCAGCTTGTGGGGAGGGACAGGAAACACCATATATTTT	CASSLWGGTGNTIYF
.	TRBV19	15	TRBJ2-6	.	TGTGCCAGTAGTACAGGAAACTCTGGGGCCAACGTCCTGACTTTC	CASSTGNSGANVLTF
once	TRBV6-2/TRBV6-3	15	TRBJ2-3	TRBD1	TGTGCCAGCAGTTCCTACAGGGGAGGCACAGATACGCAGTATTTT	CASSSYRGGTDTQYF
.	TRBV9	16	TRBJ2-1	TRBD2	TGTGCCAGCAGCCCTCCGGGACTAGCGATTCCCAATGAGCAGTTCTTC	CASSPPGLAIPNEQFF
.	TRBV19	13	TRBJ1-2	.	TGTGCCAGTAGTGCTCACAGGGAAGGTGGCTACACCTTC	CASSAHREGGYTF
.	TRBV27	15	TRBJ1-5	.	TGTGCCAGCAGGTCGGGAGTTCATAGCAATCAGCCCCAGCATTTT	CASRSGVHSNQPQHF
.	TRBV7-9	16	TRBJ1-1	.	TGTGCCAGCAGCTATTTACAGGGTTACATGAACACTGAAGCTTTCTTT	CASSYLQGYMNTEAFF
.	TRBV6-5	15	TRBJ2-7	.	TGTGCCAGCAGGCAAGGGGGGGACGACACCTACGAGCAGTACTTC	CASRQGGDDTYEQYF
.	TRBV18	14	TRBJ1-1	.	TGTGCCAGCTCACCAGGACAGCCAGACACTGAAGCTTTCTTT	CASSPGQPDTEAFF
.	TRBV11-3	16	TRBJ1-1	.	TGTGCCAGCAGCCCTAGGGTTGGAGGATGGAACACTGAAGCTTTCTTT	CASSPRVGGWNTEAFF
.	TRBV11-3	13	TRBJ2-3	.	TGTGCCAGCAGCTTAGAAGGGGGAAATACGCAGTATTTT	CASSLEGGNTQYF
.	TRBV5-3	18	TRBJ1-1	TRBD1	TGTGCCAGAAGCTGGACCGGGACAGGGAAGGTGGGGAACACTGAAGCTTTCTTT	CARSWTGTGKVGNTEAFF
.	TRBV18	16	TRBJ2-5	TRBD1	TGTGCCAGCTCCCAAGGAACAGGGGGCGCCGGGGAGACCCAGTACTTC	CASSQGTGGAGETQYF
.	TRBV6-5	13	TRBJ2-7	TRBD1	TGTGCCAGCAACGGACAGGTCTCCTACGAGCAGTACTTC	CASNGQVSYEQYF
.	TRBV28	12	TRBJ1-1	.	TGTGCCAGCAGCCGGAGTTGGGTCGAAGCTTTCTTT	CASSRSWVEAFF
.	TRBV7-2	11	TRBJ2-3	.	TGTGCCAGCAGCTTCGGAGATACGCAGTATTTT	CASSFGDTQYF